This TCR beta chain stems from a study of T cells in Graves' hyperthyroidism and ophthalmopathy. This clonotype was observed a few times. What it binds is not known. General study findings and limits: Ophthalmopathy, which appeared later, was predicted by the model a median approximately six months before onset.

Amplified regions were TCR beta CDR3 sequences from RNA transcripts. HTBI primers were the set used in a first-round RT-PCR of the TCR CDR3. TCRdb itself ran the multiplex PCR reads through MiXCR, one entry per CDR3 protein. The sample has roughly 360,000 distinct CDR3 sequences; approximately 12% are singletons. Patients were excluded because of uncontrolled infection, other autoimmune disease, pregnancy or lactation. This sample holds PBMCs from roughly 10 ml fresh peripheral blood. Germline CDR1 is KGHSH and CDR2 is LQKENI. Trimming shortened V by 1 base and J by 0 bases, and 7 bases separated the two germline ends. CDR3 length equals 15 residues.

The chain combines TRBV18 with TRBJ1-5; D remains unclear. This TCR derives from a man aged 25 to 40 with Graves' hyperthyroidism that later progressed to Graves' ophthalmopathy. The sequenced sample consisted of blood. CDR3: CASSPQQYSNQPQHF. The CDR3 coding sequence is TGTGCCAGCTCACCACAGCAATATAGCAATCAGCCCCAGCATTTT. Complete variable domain (other parts from reference TRBV18 and TRBJ1-5): NAGVMQNPRHLVRRRGQEARLRCSPMKGHSHVYWYRQLPEEGLKFMVYLQKENIIDESGMPKERFSAEFPKEGPSILRIQQVVRGDSAAYFCASSPQQYSNQPQHFGDGTRLSIL.